Listed below are T cell receptor beta chains from one sample, sequenced in a study of T cell changes during pregnancy in multiple sclerosis. The repertoire was sequenced with immunoSEQ multiplex PCR; TCRdb's copy has only in-frame clones and lacks some. The data show tens of thousands of clones, approximately 89% seen once. The material was CD8+ T cells from peripheral blood mononuclear cells, obtained in the first trimester of pregnancy. These receptors all stem from a female donor with multiple sclerosis, enrolled in a pregnancy study. Each CDR3 is given with its conserved first and last residue. D genes are given only for firm matches. Expanded clones are given a class, and other clones once, few, many or no size at all.

d_gene: -; v_gene: TRBV19; len: 16; abundance: -; j_gene: TRBJ2-5; CDR3nt: TGTGCCAGTAGCAAGAGACTAGTCGCCGGCCAAGAGACCCAGTACTTC; CDR3aa: CASSKRLVAGQETQYF
d_gene: -; v_gene: TRBV6-6; len: 14; abundance: once; j_gene: TRBJ1-2; CDR3nt: TGTGCCAGCACCAGAAGACAGGAAGTGGAAGGCTACACCTTC; CDR3aa: CASTRRQEVEGYTF
d_gene: -; v_gene: TRBV7-6; len: 16; abundance: -; j_gene: TRBJ2-7; CDR3nt: TGTGCCAGCAGCTCTACTTTCTCGACTTCTACCTACGAGCAGTACTTC; CDR3aa: CASSSTFSTSTYEQYF
d_gene: TRBD1; v_gene: TRBV9; len: 17; abundance: -; j_gene: TRBJ1-1; CDR3nt: TGTGCCAGCAGCTCCCCGGGACAGGGGGCGGCTAACACTGAAGCTTTCTTT; CDR3aa: CASSSPGQGAANTEAFF
d_gene: TRBD2; v_gene: TRBV13; len: 16; abundance: -; j_gene: TRBJ2-3; CDR3nt: TGTGCCAGCAGCCCCAGACTAGCGGGACACACAGATACGCAGTATTTT; CDR3aa: CASSPRLAGHTDTQYF
d_gene: TRBD2; v_gene: TRBV11-2; len: 18; abundance: -; j_gene: TRBJ2-1; CDR3nt: TGTGCCAGCAGCTTTGCGCTAGCGGGAGTCAGAGGGTACAATGAGCAGTTCTTC; CDR3aa: CASSFALAGVRGYNEQFF
d_gene: -; v_gene: TRBV7-6; len: 14; abundance: -; j_gene: TRBJ2-7; CDR3nt: TGTGCCAGCAGCCCCGAAGGGACAACTTACGAGCAGTACTTC; CDR3aa: CASSPEGTTYEQYF
d_gene: -; v_gene: TRBV7-8; len: 14; abundance: -; j_gene: TRBJ1-2; CDR3nt: TGTGCCAGCAGCTTCCAGGGAAACCTCTATGGCTACACCTTC; CDR3aa: CASSFQGNLYGYTF
d_gene: -; v_gene: TRBV6-5; len: 14; abundance: -; j_gene: TRBJ1-2; CDR3nt: TGTGCCAGCAGAGACACCGGGATTCTCTATGGCTACACCTTC; CDR3aa: CASRDTGILYGYTF
d_gene: -; v_gene: TRBV6-4; len: 15; abundance: once; j_gene: TRBJ2-3; CDR3nt: TGTGCCAGCAGTGACTCTTCCGGCGGGACAGATACGCAGTATTTT; CDR3aa: CASSDSSGGTDTQYF
d_gene: TRBD2; v_gene: TRBV6-4; len: 15; abundance: medium-sized; j_gene: TRBJ2-1; CDR3nt: TGTGCCAGCAGTGACGGGACTAGCGAGTACAATGAGCAGTTCTTC; CDR3aa: CASSDGTSEYNEQFF
d_gene: TRBD2; v_gene: TRBV9; len: 17; abundance: -; j_gene: TRBJ2-7; CDR3nt: TGTGCCAGCAGCAAGGGACTAGCGGGAGGGCCGGAGTACGAGCAGTACTTC; CDR3aa: CASSKGLAGGPEYEQYF
d_gene: TRBD2; v_gene: TRBV18; len: 14; abundance: -; j_gene: TRBJ2-7; CDR3nt: TGTGCCAGCTCACCCGTAGCGGGGGCCTACGAGCAGTACTTC; CDR3aa: CASSPVAGAYEQYF
d_gene: TRBD2; v_gene: TRBV25-1; len: 12; abundance: -; j_gene: TRBJ2-1; CDR3nt: TGTGCCAGCAGTGAGACTAGCGGTGAGCAGTTCTTC; CDR3aa: CASSETSGEQFF
d_gene: -; v_gene: TRBV9; len: 14; abundance: -; j_gene: TRBJ2-5; CDR3nt: TGTGCCAGCAGCGTAGAGAGGGGAGCGGGGACCCAGTACTTC; CDR3aa: CASSVERGAGTQYF
d_gene: TRBD1; v_gene: TRBV9; len: 18; abundance: -; j_gene: TRBJ2-3; CDR3nt: TGTGCCAGCAGCGGCAGCTTTTTTGGGACAGGGGTCACAGATACGCAGTATTTT; CDR3aa: CASSGSFFGTGVTDTQYF
d_gene: -; v_gene: TRBV2; len: 14; abundance: -; j_gene: TRBJ2-7; CDR3nt: TGTGCCACAGGAGGGATTAAGAGCTCCTACGAGCAGTACTTC; CDR3aa: CATGGIKSSYEQYF
d_gene: -; v_gene: TRBV5-1; len: 18; abundance: -; j_gene: TRBJ2-1; CDR3nt: TGCGCCAGCAGCCCCCCGGGGAAGAACCCGAGGACCTACAATGAGCAGTTCTTC; CDR3aa: CASSPPGKNPRTYNEQFF
d_gene: TRBD2; v_gene: TRBV4-3; len: 16; abundance: -; j_gene: TRBJ2-7; CDR3nt: TGCGCCAGCAGCCAAGAATTGAGCGGGAGGTTTTACGAGCAGTACTTC; CDR3aa: CASSQELSGRFYEQYF
d_gene: TRBD1; v_gene: TRBV7-9; len: 13; abundance: -; j_gene: TRBJ2-1; CDR3nt: TGTGCCAGCGGTCAGGGGGACTACAATGAGCAGTTCTTC; CDR3aa: CASGQGDYNEQFF
d_gene: -; v_gene: TRBV18; len: 14; abundance: -; j_gene: TRBJ2-5; CDR3nt: TGTGCCAGCTCACCGCAGGAGGTCCCGGGGACCCAGTACTTC; CDR3aa: CASSPQEVPGTQYF
d_gene: TRBD2; v_gene: TRBV5-4; len: 18; abundance: -; j_gene: TRBJ2-3; CDR3nt: TGTGCCAGCACCTTAGGTGGTAGCGGGAGGGCTAGCACAGATACGCAGTATTTT; CDR3aa: CASTLGGSGRASTDTQYF
d_gene: TRBD2; v_gene: TRBV27; len: 16; abundance: -; j_gene: TRBJ2-1; CDR3nt: TGTGCCAGCAGTCCGACCGGACTAGCGGAATACAATGAGCAGTTCTTC; CDR3aa: CASSPTGLAEYNEQFF
d_gene: TRBD2; v_gene: TRBV5-6; len: 16; abundance: -; j_gene: TRBJ2-7; CDR3nt: TGTGCCAGCAGCTGGGCACCGGGACTAGCGGTCTACGAGCAGTACTTC; CDR3aa: CASSWAPGLAVYEQYF
d_gene: TRBD1; v_gene: TRBV6-5; len: 15; abundance: -; j_gene: TRBJ1-2; CDR3nt: TGTGCCAGCAGTTACTCGACAGGGATAAACTATGGCTACACCTTC; CDR3aa: CASSYSTGINYGYTF
d_gene: -; v_gene: TRBV30; len: 14; abundance: -; j_gene: TRBJ2-7; CDR3nt: TGTGCCTGGAGTGTACGGGACAACTCCTACAAGCAGTACTTC; CDR3aa: CAWSVRDNSYKQYF
d_gene: -; v_gene: TRBV13; len: 15; abundance: few; j_gene: TRBJ2-7; CDR3nt: TGTGCCAGCAGCTTAGACTTAGCGAGCCCCTACGAGCAGTACTTC; CDR3aa: CASSLDLASPYEQYF
d_gene: TRBD2; v_gene: TRBV5-8; len: 18; abundance: -; j_gene: TRBJ2-1; CDR3nt: TGTGCCAGCAGCTTGGAACCTCCTAGCGGGATTCTAGCCGATGAGCAGTTCTTC; CDR3aa: CASSLEPPSGILADEQFF
d_gene: -; v_gene: TRBV5-1; len: 16; abundance: -; j_gene: TRBJ2-5; CDR3nt: TGCGCCAGCAGCTTGGGATACGGCAGGGGGGAAGAGACCCAGTACTTC; CDR3aa: CASSLGYGRGEETQYF
d_gene: -; v_gene: TRBV7-9; len: 11; abundance: -; j_gene: TRBJ2-7; CDR3nt: TGTGCCAGCAGCCGCGAGTACGAGCAGTACTTC; CDR3aa: CASSREYEQYF
d_gene: TRBD2; v_gene: TRBV6-1; len: 16; abundance: -; j_gene: TRBJ2-1; CDR3nt: TGTGCCAGCAGTGATCCCCCTAGCGGGAGAGGCAATGAGCAGTTCTTC; CDR3aa: CASSDPPSGRGNEQFF